This TCR beta chain was retrieved from a study of blood T cells in healthy people across ages. Donors ranged from roughly 6 to 100 years old and were healthy Caucasians in Russia. Every donor contributed about 10 milliliters of peripheral blood by blood draw. There are many counts of this clonotype. Its target is unknown. V dropped 7 bases and J dropped 4 bases, with 16 bases sitting between them. CDR3 length: 14 residues. The V gene's germline CDR1 is MNHEY and CDR2 SVGAGI. General study points: Versus aged donors, long-lived donors had higher diversity and more naive CD4+ cells.

Using a J-beta primer mix together with a sample-barcoded 5' primer, a second PCR was run for roughly 7 to 11 cycles. CDR3-containing paired-end reads numbering at least 2.5 million came from each sample. From the 5' RACE reads, TCRdb called clonotypes with MiXCR, one entry per CDR3 protein. The sample includes some 790,000 distinct CDR3 sequences, around 26% of them seen just once. Sequencing was performed on blood. This sequence joins TRBV6-5 and TRBJ1-2; D uncertain. The sequence came from an elderly woman in good health. The CDR3 loop reads CASKDLAAIYGYTF. The CDR3 DNA reads as TGTGCCAGCAAGGATTTGGCAGCGATCTATGGCTACACCTTC.